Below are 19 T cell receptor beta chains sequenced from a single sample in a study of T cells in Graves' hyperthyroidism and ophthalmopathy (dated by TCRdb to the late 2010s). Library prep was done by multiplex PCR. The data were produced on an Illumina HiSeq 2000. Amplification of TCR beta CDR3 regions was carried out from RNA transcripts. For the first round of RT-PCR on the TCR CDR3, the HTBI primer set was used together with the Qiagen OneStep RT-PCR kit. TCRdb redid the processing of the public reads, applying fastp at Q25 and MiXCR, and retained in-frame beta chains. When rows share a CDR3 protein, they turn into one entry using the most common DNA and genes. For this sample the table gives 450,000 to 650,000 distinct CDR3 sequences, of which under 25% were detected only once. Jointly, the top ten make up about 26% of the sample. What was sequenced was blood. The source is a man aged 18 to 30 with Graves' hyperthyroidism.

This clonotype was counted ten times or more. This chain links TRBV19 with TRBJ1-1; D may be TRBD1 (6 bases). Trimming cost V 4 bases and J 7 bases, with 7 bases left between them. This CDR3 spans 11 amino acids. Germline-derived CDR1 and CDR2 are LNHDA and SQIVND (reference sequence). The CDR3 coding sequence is TGTGCCAGTAGTACGGACAGTGAAGCTTTCTTT. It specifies CASSTDSEAFF.

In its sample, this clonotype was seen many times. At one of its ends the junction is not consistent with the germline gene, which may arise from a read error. CDR3 sequence: CSARGRPDNGYTF. CDR3 coding DNA: TGCAGTGCCAGAGGGAGGCCAGACAATGGCTACACCTTC. This chain joins TRBV20-1 and TRBJ1-2; D ambiguous. Germline loops: CDR1 DFQATT, CDR2 SNEGSKA (reference sequence). CDR3 length: 13 amino acids.

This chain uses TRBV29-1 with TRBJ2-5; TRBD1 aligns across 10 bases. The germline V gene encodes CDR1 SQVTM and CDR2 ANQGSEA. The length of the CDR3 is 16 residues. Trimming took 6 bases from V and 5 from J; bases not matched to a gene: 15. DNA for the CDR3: TGCAGCGTGGACTCCGGGACAGGGGCGTTCGGGGAGACCCAGTACTTC. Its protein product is CSVDSGTGAFGETQYF.

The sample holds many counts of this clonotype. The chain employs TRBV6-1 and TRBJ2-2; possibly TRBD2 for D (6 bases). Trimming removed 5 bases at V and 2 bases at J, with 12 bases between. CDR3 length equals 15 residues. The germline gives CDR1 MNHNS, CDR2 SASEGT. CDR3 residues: CASSQLAVNTGELFF. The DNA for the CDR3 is TGTGCCAGCAGTCAACTAGCAGTCAACACCGGGGAGCTGTTTTTT.

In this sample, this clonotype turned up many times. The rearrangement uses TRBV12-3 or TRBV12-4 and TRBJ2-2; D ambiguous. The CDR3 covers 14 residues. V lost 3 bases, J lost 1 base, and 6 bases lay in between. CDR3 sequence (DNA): TGTGCCAGCAGTTTTCCGGTGAACACCGGGGAGCTGTTTTTT. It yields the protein CASSFPVNTGELFF.

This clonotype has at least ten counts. CDR3 amino acids: CASSYALDRLGQPQHF. In DNA form, the CDR3 reads TGTGCCAGCAGCTACGCCCTGGACAGGTTAGGGCAGCCCCAGCATTTT. J is TRBJ1-5 and V is TRBV7-8, with 7 bases fitting TRBD1. The CDR3 runs 16 residues. CDR1 and CDR2 (germline): SGHVS, FQNEAQ. J lost 7 bases, V lost 4 bases, and 13 bases had no gene match.

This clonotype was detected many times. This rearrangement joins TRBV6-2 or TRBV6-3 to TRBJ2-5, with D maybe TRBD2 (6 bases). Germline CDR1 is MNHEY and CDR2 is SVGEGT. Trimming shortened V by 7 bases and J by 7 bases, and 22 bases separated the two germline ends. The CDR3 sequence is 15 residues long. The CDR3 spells CASIKSGTVGRTQYF. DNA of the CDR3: TGTGCCAGCATAAAATCCGGGACTGTGGGTCGGACCCAGTACTTC.

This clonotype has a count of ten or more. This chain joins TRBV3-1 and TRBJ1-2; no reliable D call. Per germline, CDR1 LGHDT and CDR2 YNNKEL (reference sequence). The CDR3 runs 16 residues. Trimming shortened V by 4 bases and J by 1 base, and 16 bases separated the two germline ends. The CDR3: CASSLRGGRLNYGYTF. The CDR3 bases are TGTGCCAGCAGCCTCAGAGGAGGGAGACTTAACTATGGCTACACCTTC.

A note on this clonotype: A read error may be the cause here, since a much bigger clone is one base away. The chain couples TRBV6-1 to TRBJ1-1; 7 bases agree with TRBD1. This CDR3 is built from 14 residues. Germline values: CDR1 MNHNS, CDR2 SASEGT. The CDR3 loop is CASSRQGSNTEACF. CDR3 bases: TGTGCCAGCAGCCGACAGGGCTCGAACACTGAAGCTTGCTTT.

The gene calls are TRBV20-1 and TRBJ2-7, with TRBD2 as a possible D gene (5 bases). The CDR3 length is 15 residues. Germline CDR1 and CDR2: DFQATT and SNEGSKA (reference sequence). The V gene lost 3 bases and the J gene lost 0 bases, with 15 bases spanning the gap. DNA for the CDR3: TGCAGTGCTAGTTCGATGTCGGGGTTCTCCTACGAGCAGTACTTC. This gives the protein CSASSMSGFSYEQYF.

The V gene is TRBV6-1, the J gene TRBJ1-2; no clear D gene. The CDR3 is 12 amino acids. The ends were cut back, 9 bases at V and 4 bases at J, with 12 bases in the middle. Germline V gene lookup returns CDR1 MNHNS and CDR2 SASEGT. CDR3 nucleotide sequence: TGTGCCAGTAAACGGGAGACCTATGGCTACACCTTC. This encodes CASKRETYGYTF.

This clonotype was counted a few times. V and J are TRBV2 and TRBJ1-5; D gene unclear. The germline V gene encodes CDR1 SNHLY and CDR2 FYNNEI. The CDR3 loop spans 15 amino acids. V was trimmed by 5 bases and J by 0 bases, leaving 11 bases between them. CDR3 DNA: TGTGCCAGCAGTCAGGACTCCTATAGCAATCAGCCCCAGCATTTT. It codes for CASSQDSYSNQPQHF.

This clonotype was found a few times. In DNA, the CDR3 is TGCAGTGCTAGTGGGACGGTGAACACTGAAGCTTTCTTT. Residues: CSASGTVNTEAFF. The gene calls are TRBV20-1 and TRBJ1-1; D is possibly TRBD1 (5 bases). Trimming cost V 3 bases and J 0 bases, with 8 bases left between them. The CDR3 covers 13 residues. Germline V lookup: CDR1 DFQATT, CDR2 SNEGSKA (reference sequence).

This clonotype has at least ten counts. DNA for the CDR3: TGTGCCAGCAGGGTCAGTAGCAATCAGCCCCAGCATTTT. It specifies CASRVSSNQPQHF. The chain employs TRBV12-3 or TRBV12-4 and TRBJ1-5, with D hard to call. Trimming stripped 6 bases from V and 0 bases from J, with 6 bases between. This CDR3 spans 13 amino acids.

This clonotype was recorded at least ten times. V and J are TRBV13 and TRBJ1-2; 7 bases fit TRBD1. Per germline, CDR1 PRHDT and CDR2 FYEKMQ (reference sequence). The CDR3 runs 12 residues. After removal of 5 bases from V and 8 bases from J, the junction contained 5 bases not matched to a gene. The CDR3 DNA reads TGTGCCAGCAGCGCGGGACAGCGCGGCTACACCTTC. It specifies CASSAGQRGYTF.

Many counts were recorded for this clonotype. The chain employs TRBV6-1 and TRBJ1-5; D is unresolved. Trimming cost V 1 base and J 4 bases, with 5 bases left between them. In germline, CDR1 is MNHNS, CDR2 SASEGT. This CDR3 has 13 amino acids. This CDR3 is CASSEVPNQPQHF. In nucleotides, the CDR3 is TGTGCCAGCAGTGAAGTTCCAAATCAGCCCCAGCATTTT.

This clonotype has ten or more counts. The CDR3 loop is CASGGWNTEAFF. In DNA, the CDR3 is TGTGCCAGCGGGGGCTGGAACACTGAAGCTTTCTTT. The chain joins TRBV7-2 to TRBJ1-1; a possible D gene is TRBD1 (6 bases). Germline CDR1 SGHTA, CDR2 FQGNSA. V was pared by 8 bases and J by 1 base, with 8 bases between. This CDR3 spans 12 amino acids.

CDR3 DNA sequence: TGTGCCAGCAGCTTAGGCTTAGGGGACAACACCATATATTTT. Its protein product is CASSLGLGDNTIYF. The V and J genes are TRBV7-6 and TRBJ1-3, with D possibly being TRBD1 (5 bases). V lost 1 base and J lost 7, with 11 bases in between. Germline CDR1 SGHVS, CDR2 FNYEAQ. The CDR3 runs to 14 residues. The full variable domain, rest sourced from reference TRBV7-6 and TRBJ1-3, is GAGVSQSPRYKVTKRGQDVALRCDPISGHVSLYWYRQALGQGPEFLTYFNYEAQQDKSGLPNDRFSAERPEGSISTLTIQRTEQRDSAMYRCASSLGLGDNTIYFGEGSWLTVV.

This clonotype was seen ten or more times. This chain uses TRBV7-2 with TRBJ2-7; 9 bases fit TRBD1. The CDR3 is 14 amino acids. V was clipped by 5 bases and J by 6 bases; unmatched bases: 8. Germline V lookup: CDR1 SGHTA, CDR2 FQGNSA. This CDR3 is CASSRPGTGFEQYF. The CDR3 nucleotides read TGTGCCAGCAGCCGTCCCGGGACAGGGTTCGAGCAGTACTTC.